The clone carrying this T cell receptor (beta chain) appeared a few times. No antigen is known for it. Both TRBC1 and TRBC2 were covered by a beta constant-region primer of two equimolar oligonucleotides. The ligated cDNA underwent four PCR rounds using SP2 and nested alpha and beta constant-region primers. TCRdb re-analysed the UMI-ligation and nested PCR reads in MiXCR, keeping a single row per CDR3 protein. Of roughly 100,000 distinct CDR3 sequences in the sample, about 14% were seen once. The sample is drawn from a study of naive and memory T cell subsets. Study-wide findings and caveats: From naive to CM, EM and EMRA, diversity decreased and Gini increased. Possibly reflecting memory cells re-expressing CD45RA, a few larger clonotypes occurred in naive repertoires, especially CD8.

The germline V gene has CDR1 MDHEN and CDR2 SYDVKM. The ends were cut back, 3 bases at V and 4 bases at J, with 16 bases in the middle. This CDR3 region has 15 residues. The sequencing sample was made of naive CD8+ T cells from blood. The sequence was obtained from a human donor in good health. The chain recombines TRBV28 with TRBJ2-7; weak D call: TRBD1 (5 bases). The CDR3 loop is CASSFQHRRPYEQYF. The CDR3 DNA is TGTGCCAGCAGTTTCCAGCACAGGAGACCTTACGAGCAGTACTTC.